This T cell receptor (beta chain) emerged from a study of OX40 agonist ivuxolimab in advanced cancers. The protocol was immunoSEQ multiplex PCR, while the TCRdb copy is restricted to in-frame clones and leaves out a portion. The table shows some 80,000 clones, with 70% to 90% occurring only once. CDR1 and CDR2 from the germline V gene are MDHEN and SYDVKM. This CDR3 is 15 amino acids long. V shed 4 bases and J 10 bases; nucleotides not matched to a gene: 7. This sequence originates from an adult with an advanced solid tumor such as melanoma, head and neck, liver or kidney cancer. This sequence joins TRBV28 and TRBJ2-5, with 15 positions matching TRBD2. This material consisted of CD4+ or CD8+ T cells sorted from blood, taken in a trial of the OX40 agonist ivuxolimab. The DNA for the CDR3 is TGTGCCAGCAGTTATAGGGGACTAGCGGGGGGTTTCCAGTACTTC. It translates to CASSYRGLAGGFQYF.